The 16 T cell receptor beta chains reported below all come from one sample, sequenced in a study of blood T cell repertoires in COVID-19. Clones were read by immunoSEQ multiplex PCR, and TCRdb kept only the in-frame ones, dropping some. The sample lists 180,000 or so clones, 86% seen once, with around 9.9% in the top ten. Specimen: peripheral blood. The source of these receptors is a woman aged 55-70 years with COVID-19, enrolled during active disease.

The chain is built from TRBV12-3 or TRBV12-4 and TRBJ2-7; D gene ambiguous. The CDR3 is 12 amino acids. V gave up 4 bases and J gave up 6 bases, with 10 bases separating them. The CDR3 nucleotides read TGTGCCAGCAGTTCGACTGGTCTCGAGCAGTACTTC. Amino acid sequence: CASSSTGLEQYF.

The rearrangement links TRBV27 to TRBJ2-7; 10 bases line up with TRBD2. Germline loops: CDR1 MNHEY, CDR2 SMNVEV (reference sequence). V dropped 5 bases and J dropped 6; count of bases not matched to a gene: 10. The CDR3 has 15 amino acids. The CDR3 loop is CASSPGTSVRVEQYF. CDR3 DNA sequence: TGTGCCAGCAGTCCAGGGACTAGCGTTAGGGTCGAGCAGTACTTC.

V is TRBV28 and J is TRBJ1-3, with 7 bases aligning to TRBD1. Germline loops: CDR1 MDHEN, CDR2 SYDVKM. The V gene end was trimmed by 6 bases and the J gene end by 4 bases; junction bases not matched to a gene: 6. The CDR3 runs 14 residues. The CDR3 loop reads CASSIDRVGNTIYF. For the CDR3, the DNA is TGTGCCAGCAGCATCGACAGGGTGGGAAACACCATATATTTT.

CDR3 sequence (DNA): TGTGCCAGCCCCGGGTCCGACACAGATACGCAGTATTTT. The encoded protein is CASPGSDTDTQYF. The chain combines TRBV18 with TRBJ2-3; D unclear. V was clipped by 8 bases and J by 2 bases, with 11 bases between them. The V gene's germline CDR1 is KGHSH and CDR2 LQKENI. This CDR3 region has 13 residues.

The J gene is TRBJ2-7, the V gene TRBV13, with a weak D call TRBD1 (6 bases). This CDR3 has 12 amino acids. Trimming stripped 5 bases from V and 7 bases from J, with 12 bases between. Germline assignment: CDR1 PRHDT and CDR2 FYEKMQ (reference sequence). The CDR3 reads CASSPQGSEQYF. CDR3 nucleotides: TGTGCCAGCAGCCCACAGGGAAGTGAGCAGTACTTC.

The CDR3 DNA is TGTGCCAGCAGCTTTAAGAAGTGGGACAGCGAGCAGTACTTC. Residues: CASSFKKWDSEQYF. V is TRBV6-5 and J is TRBJ2-7, with 7 nucleotides matching TRBD1. The CDR3 is 14 amino acids. CDR1 MNHEY and CDR2 SVGAGI come from the germline V gene. The V gene end was trimmed by 6 bases and the J gene end by 6 bases; junction bases not matched to a gene: 11.

The chain links TRBV25-1 to TRBJ1-3; D perhaps matches TRBD1 (5 bases). CDR3 length: 14 residues. From germline, CDR1 is MGHDK and CDR2 SYGVNS. V shed 1 base and J shed 11 bases, with 15 bases lying between them. The DNA for the CDR3 is TGTGCCAGCAGTGAATCGGCCAGGGCAATCCCCATATATTTT. Translation: CASSESARAIPIYF.

J is TRBJ1-4 and V is TRBV5-1; a possible D gene is TRBD1 (6 bases). The CDR3 consists of 15 residues. Germline lookup yields CDR1 SGHRS and CDR2 YFSETQ. The ends were cut back, 2 bases at V and 10 bases at J, with 18 bases in the middle. The CDR3 region has the DNA TGCGCCAGCAGCTTACAGGGATTTAATCAGGGAAAACTGTTTTTT. This gives the protein CASSLQGFNQGKLFF.

This clone was recorded a few times. The rearrangement links TRBV7-2 to TRBJ1-4; possibly TRBD1 for D (6 bases). The CDR3 sequence is 17 residues long. Trimming took 5 bases from V and 0 from J, leaving 16 bases between them. Germline CDR1 and CDR2: SGHTA and FQGNSA. DNA for the CDR3: TGTGCCAGCAGCCTGGCAGGGGCGATCACAACTAATGAAAAACTGTTTTTT. This codes for CASSLAGAITTNEKLFF.

V gene TRBV20-1 combines with J gene TRBJ2-1; D is uncertain. The CDR3 is made up of 15 amino acids. Looked up from germline, CDR1 is DFQATT and CDR2 is SNEGSKA (reference sequence). Trimming took 3 bases from V and 7 from J, leaving 19 bases between them. CDR3: CSASSRFTLLNEQFF. The CDR3 coding sequence is TGCAGTGCTAGTAGTCGCTTTACCTTACTGAATGAGCAGTTCTTC.

The chain uses TRBV10-1 and TRBJ2-5; D is perhaps TRBD2 (6 bases). CDR3 size: 16 residues. From germline, CDR1 is WNHNN and CDR2 SYGVQD (reference sequence). The V end was cut by 2 bases, the J end by 2 bases, with 15 bases between. CDR3 sequence reads: CASSEGGTAEQETQYF. For the CDR3, the DNA is TGCGCCAGCAGTGAGGGAGGGACGGCCGAGCAAGAGACCCAGTACTTC.

In the case of this clone: The junction differs from germline at one of its ends, possibly a read error. The chain links TRBV5-1 to TRBJ1-4; the D gene is possibly TRBD1 (5 bases). The CDR3 contains 12 residues. Germline assignment: CDR1 SGHRS and CDR2 YFSETQ. CDR3 nucleotides: TGCGCCAGCAGCTTGGATGGGGCCTGGTCCCATTTT. Translated, it gives CASSLDGAWSHF.

The V and J genes are TRBV19 and TRBJ2-3; D possibly corresponds to TRBD2 (6 bases). The germline gives CDR1 LNHDA, CDR2 SQIVND (reference sequence). V was pared by 5 bases and J by 2 bases, with 11 bases between. The CDR3 contains 14 residues. The chain's CDR3 is CASSGGLDTDTQYF. The DNA for the CDR3 is TGTGCCAGTAGTGGGGGACTCGACACAGATACGCAGTATTTT.

The V call is TRBV5-1, the J call TRBJ1-2; D uncertain. CDR3 size: 13 residues. Trimming took 0 bases from V and 8 from J, leaving 11 bases between them. Germline values: CDR1 SGHRS, CDR2 YFSETQ. The CDR3 region has the DNA TGCGCCAGCAGCTTGGTCTCAGGATCCGGCTACACCTTC. Its protein product is CASSLVSGSGYTF.

This chain's CDR3 is CASSLAYDYEQYF. The CDR3 bases are TGTGCCAGCAGCTTGGCCTATGACTACGAGCAGTACTTC. The chain joins TRBV5-5 to TRBJ2-7; D unresolved. Germline values: CDR1 SGHKS, CDR2 YYEKEE (reference sequence). There are 13 residues in the CDR3. Trimming pared 0 bases from V and 3 bases from J, leaving 7 bases between.

This clone was recorded a few times. The chain combines TRBV12-3 or TRBV12-4 with TRBJ1-5, with TRBD1 identical over 9 bases. The trim removed 6 bases at V and 4 bases at J, leaving 1 base unmatched. The CDR3 has 13 amino acids. The CDR3 spells CASSGQGNQPQHF. The CDR3 DNA reads TGTGCCAGCAGCGGACAGGGGAATCAGCCCCAGCATTTT.